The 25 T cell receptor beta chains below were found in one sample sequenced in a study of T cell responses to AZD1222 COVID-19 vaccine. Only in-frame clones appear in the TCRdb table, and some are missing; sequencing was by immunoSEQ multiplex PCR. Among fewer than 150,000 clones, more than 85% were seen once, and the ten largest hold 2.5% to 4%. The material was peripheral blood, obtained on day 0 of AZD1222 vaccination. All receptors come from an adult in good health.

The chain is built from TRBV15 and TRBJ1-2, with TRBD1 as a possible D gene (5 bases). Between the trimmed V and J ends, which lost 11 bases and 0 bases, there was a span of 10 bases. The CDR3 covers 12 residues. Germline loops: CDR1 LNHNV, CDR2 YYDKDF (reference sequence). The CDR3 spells CASSGSNYGYTF. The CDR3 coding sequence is TGTGCCTCGTCAGGGTCTAACTATGGCTACACCTTC.

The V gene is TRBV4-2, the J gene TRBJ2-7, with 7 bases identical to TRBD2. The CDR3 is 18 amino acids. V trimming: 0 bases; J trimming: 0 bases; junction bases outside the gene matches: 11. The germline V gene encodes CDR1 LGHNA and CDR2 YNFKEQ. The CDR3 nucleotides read TGTGCCAGCAGCCAAGATCTGGCTAGCGGAATTACCTCCTACGAGCAGTACTTC. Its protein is CASSQDLASGITSYEQYF.

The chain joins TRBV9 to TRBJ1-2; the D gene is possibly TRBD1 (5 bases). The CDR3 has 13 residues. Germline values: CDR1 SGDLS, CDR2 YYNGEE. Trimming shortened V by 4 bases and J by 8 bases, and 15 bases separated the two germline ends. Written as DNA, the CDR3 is TGTGCCAGCAGCATGGGACGGCGGGTGGGCTACACCTTC. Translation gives CASSMGRRVGYTF.

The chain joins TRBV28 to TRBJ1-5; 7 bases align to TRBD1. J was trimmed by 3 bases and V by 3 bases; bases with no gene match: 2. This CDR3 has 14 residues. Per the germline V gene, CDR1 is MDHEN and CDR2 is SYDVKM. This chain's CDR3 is CASSFGTVNQPQHF. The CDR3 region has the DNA TGTGCCAGCAGTTTCGGGACAGTCAATCAGCCCCAGCATTTT.

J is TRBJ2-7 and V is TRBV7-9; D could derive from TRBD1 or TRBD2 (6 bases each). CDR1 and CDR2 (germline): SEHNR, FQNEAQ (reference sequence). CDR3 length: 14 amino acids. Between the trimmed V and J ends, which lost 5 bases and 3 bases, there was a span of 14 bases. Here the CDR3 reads CASSPHRDFYEQYF. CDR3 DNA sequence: TGTGCCAGCAGCCCTCACAGGGACTTCTACGAGCAGTACTTC.

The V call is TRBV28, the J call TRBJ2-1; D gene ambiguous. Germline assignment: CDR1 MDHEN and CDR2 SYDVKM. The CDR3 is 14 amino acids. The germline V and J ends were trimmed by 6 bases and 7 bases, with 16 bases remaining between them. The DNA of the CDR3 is TGTGCCAGCAGCCAAAGATCGAGAGCTAATGAGCAGTTCTTC. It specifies CASSQRSRANEQFF.

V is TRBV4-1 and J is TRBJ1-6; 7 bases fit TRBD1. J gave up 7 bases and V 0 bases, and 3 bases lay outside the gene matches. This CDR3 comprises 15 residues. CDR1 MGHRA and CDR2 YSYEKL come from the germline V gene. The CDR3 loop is CASSQEGTENSPLHF. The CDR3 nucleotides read TGCGCCAGCAGCCAAGAAGGGACAGAGAATTCACCCCTCCACTTT.

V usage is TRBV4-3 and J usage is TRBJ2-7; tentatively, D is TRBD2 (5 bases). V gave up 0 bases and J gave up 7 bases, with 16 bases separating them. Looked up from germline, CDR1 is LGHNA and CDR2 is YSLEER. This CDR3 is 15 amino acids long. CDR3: CASSQEAAETGEQYF. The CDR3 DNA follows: TGCGCCAGCAGCCAAGAGGCGGCAGAGACGGGGGAGCAGTACTTC.

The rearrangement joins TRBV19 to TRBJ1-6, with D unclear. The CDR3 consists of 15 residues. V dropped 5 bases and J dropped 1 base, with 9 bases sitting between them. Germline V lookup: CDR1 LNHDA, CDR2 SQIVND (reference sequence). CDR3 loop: CASSPGVSYNSPLHF. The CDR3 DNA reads TGTGCCAGTAGTCCCGGGGTTTCCTATAATTCACCCCTCCACTTT.

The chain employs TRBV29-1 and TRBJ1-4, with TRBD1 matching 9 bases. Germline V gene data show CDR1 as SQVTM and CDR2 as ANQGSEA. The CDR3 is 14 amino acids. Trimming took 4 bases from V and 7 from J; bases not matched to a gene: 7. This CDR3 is CSVGGTGRGEKLFF. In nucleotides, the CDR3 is TGCAGCGTTGGCGGGACAGGGCGCGGTGAAAAACTGTTTTTT.

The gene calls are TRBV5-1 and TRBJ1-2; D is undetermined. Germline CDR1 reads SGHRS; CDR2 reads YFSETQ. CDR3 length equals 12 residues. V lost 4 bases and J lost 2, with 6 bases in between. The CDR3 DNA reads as TGCGCCAGCAGCCCTCTAAACTATGGCTACACCTTC. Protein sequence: CASSPLNYGYTF.

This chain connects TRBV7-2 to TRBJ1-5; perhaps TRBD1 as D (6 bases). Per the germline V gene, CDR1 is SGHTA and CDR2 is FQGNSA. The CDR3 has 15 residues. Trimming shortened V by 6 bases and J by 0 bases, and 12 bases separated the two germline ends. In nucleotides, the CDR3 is TGTGCCAGCAGAGGGGGAGGGGTTAGCAATCAGCCCCAGCATTTT. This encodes CASRGGGVSNQPQHF.

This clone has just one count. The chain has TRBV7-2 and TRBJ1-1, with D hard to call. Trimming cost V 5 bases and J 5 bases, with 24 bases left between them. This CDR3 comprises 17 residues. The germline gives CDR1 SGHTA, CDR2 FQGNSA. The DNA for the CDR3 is TGTGCCAGCAGCCATCCCTCGGGAGGCAGAGCCTTTACTGAAGCTTTCTTT. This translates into CASSHPSGGRAFTEAFF.

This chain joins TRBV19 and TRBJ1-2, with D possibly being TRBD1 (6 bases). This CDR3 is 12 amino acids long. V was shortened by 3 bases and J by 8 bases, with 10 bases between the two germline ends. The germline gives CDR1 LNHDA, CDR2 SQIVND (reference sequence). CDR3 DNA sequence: TGTGCCAGTAGTATGTCAGGGGTCGGCTACACCTTC. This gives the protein CASSMSGVGYTF. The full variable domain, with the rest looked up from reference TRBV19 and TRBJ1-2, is DGGITQSPKYLFRKEGQNVTLSCEQNLNHDAMYWYRQDPGQGLRLIYYSQIVNDFQKGDIAEGYSVSREKKESFPLTVTSAQKNPTAFYLCASSMSGVGYTFGSGTRLTVV.

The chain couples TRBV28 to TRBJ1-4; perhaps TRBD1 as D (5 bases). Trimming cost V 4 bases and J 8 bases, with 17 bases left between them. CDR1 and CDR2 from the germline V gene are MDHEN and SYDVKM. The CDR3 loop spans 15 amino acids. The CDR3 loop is CASSSLDRNGEKLFF. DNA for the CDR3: TGTGCCAGCAGTTCCCTTGACAGAAACGGGGAAAAACTGTTTTTT.

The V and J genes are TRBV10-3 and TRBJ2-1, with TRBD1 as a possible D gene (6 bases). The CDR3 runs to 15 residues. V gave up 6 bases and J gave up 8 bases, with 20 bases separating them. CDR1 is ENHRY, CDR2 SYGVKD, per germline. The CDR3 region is CAIRDTGPGNHEQFF. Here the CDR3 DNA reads TGTGCCATCAGAGATACAGGGCCCGGCAACCATGAGCAGTTCTTC.

CDR3 sequence: CASSSLTGNEQFF. The CDR3 DNA reads TGTGCCAGCAGCTCGTTAACAGGGAATGAGCAGTTCTTC. The rearrangement uses TRBV5-4 and TRBJ2-1; possibly TRBD1 for D (6 bases). The ends were cut back, 3 bases at V and 7 bases at J, with 11 bases in the middle. Per the germline V gene, CDR1 is SGHNT and CDR2 is YYREEE (reference sequence). The CDR3 consists of 13 residues.

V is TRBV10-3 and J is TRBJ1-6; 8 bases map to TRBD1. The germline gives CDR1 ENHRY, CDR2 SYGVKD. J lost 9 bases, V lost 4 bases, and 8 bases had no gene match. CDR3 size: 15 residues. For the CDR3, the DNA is TGTGCCATCAGTGCCGAGGACAGGGTACGTTCACCCCTCCACTTT. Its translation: CAISAEDRVRSPLHF.

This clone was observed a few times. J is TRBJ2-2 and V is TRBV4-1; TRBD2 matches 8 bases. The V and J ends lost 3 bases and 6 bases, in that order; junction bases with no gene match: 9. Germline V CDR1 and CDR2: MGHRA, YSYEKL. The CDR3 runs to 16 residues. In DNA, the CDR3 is TGCGCCAGCAGCCAGCCTATCGAGCGGGAGTCCGGGGAGCTGTTTTTT. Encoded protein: CASSQPIERESGELFF.

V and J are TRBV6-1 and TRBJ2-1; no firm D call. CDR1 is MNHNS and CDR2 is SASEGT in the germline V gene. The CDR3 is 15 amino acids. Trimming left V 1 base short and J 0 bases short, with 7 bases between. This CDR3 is CASSEVRSSYNEQFF. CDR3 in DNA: TGTGCCAGCAGTGAAGTTCGGAGCTCCTACAATGAGCAGTTCTTC.

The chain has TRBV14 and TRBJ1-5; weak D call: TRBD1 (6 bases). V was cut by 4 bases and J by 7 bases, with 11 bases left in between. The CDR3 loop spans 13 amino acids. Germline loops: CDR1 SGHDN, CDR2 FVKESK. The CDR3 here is CASSLNTGQPQHF. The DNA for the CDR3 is TGTGCCAGCAGCCTGAACACAGGGCAGCCCCAGCATTTT. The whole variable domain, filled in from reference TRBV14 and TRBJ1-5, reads EAGVTQFPSHSVIEKGQTVTLRCDPISGHDNLYWYRRVMGKEIKFLLHFVKESKQDESGMPNNRFLAERTGGTYSTLKVQPAELEDSGVYFCASSLNTGQPQHFGDGTRLSIL.

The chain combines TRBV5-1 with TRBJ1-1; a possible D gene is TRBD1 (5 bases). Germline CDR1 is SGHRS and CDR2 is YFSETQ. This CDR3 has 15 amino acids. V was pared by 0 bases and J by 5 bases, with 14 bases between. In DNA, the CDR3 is TGCGCCAGCAGCTTGGTCGGGGAGGGGTGGACTGAAGCTTTCTTT. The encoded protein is CASSLVGEGWTEAFF.

CDR3 region: CASSGRTGEVNTIYF. The CDR3 DNA is TGTGCCAGCAGTGGGAGGACAGGGGAGGTAAACACCATATATTTT. V usage is TRBV28 and J usage is TRBJ1-3; 9 positions agree with TRBD1. CDR1 MDHEN and CDR2 SYDVKM come from the germline V gene. CDR3 length equals 15 residues. The trim removed 5 bases at V and 6 bases at J, leaving 8 bases unmatched.

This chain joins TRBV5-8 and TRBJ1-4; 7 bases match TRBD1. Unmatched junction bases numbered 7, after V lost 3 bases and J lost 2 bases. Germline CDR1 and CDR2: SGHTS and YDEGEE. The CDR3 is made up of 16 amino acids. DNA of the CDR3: TGTGCCAGCAGCTCAGAATCGGGACAGACTAATGAAAAACTGTTTTTT. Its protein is CASSSESGQTNEKLFF.

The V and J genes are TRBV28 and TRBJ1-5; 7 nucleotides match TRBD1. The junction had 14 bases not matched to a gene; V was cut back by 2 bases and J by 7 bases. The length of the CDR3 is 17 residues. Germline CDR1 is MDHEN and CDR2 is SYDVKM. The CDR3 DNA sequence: TGTGCCAGCAGTTTAGGGAGGGGGCGCAGGGTTGGGCAGCCCCAGCATTTT. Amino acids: CASSLGRGRRVGQPQHF. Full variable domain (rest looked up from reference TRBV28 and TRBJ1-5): DVKVTQSSRYLVKRTGEKVFLECVQDMDHENMFWYRQDPGLGLRLIYFSYDVKMKEKGDIPEGYSVSREKKERFSLILESASTNQTSMYLCASSLGRGRRVGQPQHFGDGTRLSIL.